A selection of T cell receptor beta chains follows, all from one sample in a study of blood T cell repertoires in COVID-19. This table comes from immunoSEQ multiplex PCR, and its TCRdb copy is limited to in-frame clones, with some not included. The sample shows approximately 190,000 clones, about 84% of them seen only once. Sequenced material: peripheral blood. These receptors were taken from a woman aged 25 to 45 with acute or convalescent COVID-19. Each CDR3 is given with its conserved first and last residue. Each record gives: clone size, V gene, J gene, D gene, CDR3 protein, CDR3 DNA. A D gene is named only where the DNA matches it firmly. The size entry is marked missing in some rows and otherwise reads once, few, many or a size class.

few	TRBV27	TRBJ1-6	.	CASSLSFGQGHSPLHF	TGTGCCAGCAGTTTATCGTTCGGGCAGGGCCATTCACCCCTCCACTTT
.	TRBV7-6	TRBJ2-2	TRBD2	CASSPSGSVNTGELFF	TGTGCCAGCAGCCCTAGCGGGAGTGTAAACACCGGGGAGCTGTTTTTT
few	TRBV11-2	TRBJ1-2	.	CASSSRGTLGYGYTF	TGTGCCAGCAGCTCTCGAGGTACCCTAGGCTATGGCTACACCTTC
once	TRBV6-2/TRBV6-3	TRBJ2-1	.	CASSPLGEQFF	TGTGCCAGCAGCCCACTAGGCGAGCAGTTCTTC
.	TRBV28	TRBJ2-5	.	CASSLGGLQETQYF	TGTGCCAGCAGTTTAGGGGGACTCCAAGAGACCCAGTACTTC
.	TRBV19	TRBJ1-2	.	CASNVVGQTYGYTF	TGTGCCAGTAATGTCGTGGGACAAACCTATGGCTACACCTTC
.	TRBV7-9	TRBJ2-1	TRBD2	CASSSPTSEGDEQFF	TGTGCCAGCAGCTCTCCGACTAGCGAAGGGGATGAGCAGTTCTTC
.	TRBV11-2	TRBJ2-1	.	CASSLRSLSGKRNEQFF	TGTGCCAGCAGCTTAAGATCCTTGAGCGGAAAGCGGAATGAGCAGTTCTTC
.	TRBV2	TRBJ1-6	.	CASSVGGSPLHF	TGTGCCAGCAGTGTTGGAGGTTCACCCCTCCACTTT
.	TRBV9	TRBJ2-5	.	CASSVGQYQETQYF	TGTGCCAGCAGCGTAGGACAGTACCAAGAGACCCAGTACTTC
.	TRBV27	TRBJ1-1	.	CASSLSPVPRNTEAFF	TGTGCCAGCAGTTTATCGCCGGTACCTAGGAACACTGAAGCTTTCTTT
few	TRBV10-2	TRBJ2-2	TRBD2	CASSERTSGNPLFGELFF	TGCGCCAGCAGTGAGCGGACTAGCGGGAATCCTCTATTCGGGGAGCTGTTTTTT
once	TRBV2	TRBJ2-7	TRBD1	CASKRGTGAPYEQYF	TGTGCCAGCAAAAGAGGGACAGGGGCTCCCTACGAGCAGTACTTC
.	TRBV7-8	TRBJ1-5	.	CASSAWSGNNQPQHF	TGTGCCAGCAGCGCTTGGTCAGGGAACAATCAGCCCCAGCATTTT
.	TRBV7-8	TRBJ1-1	TRBD1	CASSLGQGPTEAFF	TGTGCCAGCAGCTTAGGACAGGGGCCCACTGAAGCTTTCTTT
.	TRBV7-2	TRBJ1-2	.	CASSLEYGYTF	TGTGCCAGCAGCCTCGAGTATGGCTACACCTTC
.	TRBV28	TRBJ2-7	.	CASNKQGYEQYF	TGTGCCAGCAACAAACAGGGCTACGAGCAGTACTTC
.	TRBV15	TRBJ2-7	.	CATSREWASSYEQYF	TGTGCCACCAGCAGAGAATGGGCCAGCTCCTACGAGCAGTACTTC
.	TRBV7-8	TRBJ1-1	.	CASSLRIRSVNTEAFF	TGTGCCAGCAGCTTGCGGATACGTTCAGTGAACACTGAAGCTTTCTTT
few	TRBV5-6	TRBJ1-6	.	CASLLRRAARDSPLHF	TGTGCCAGCCTTTTACGGAGGGCAGCAAGGGATTCACCCCTCCACTTT
.	TRBV3-1/TRBV3-2	TRBJ2-3	.	CASSQGPSRTDTQYF	TGTGCCAGCAGCCAAGGGCCCAGTCGCACAGATACGCAGTATTTT
.	TRBV28	TRBJ1-5	.	CASGGPNQPQHF	TGTGCCAGCGGGGGCCCCAATCAGCCCCAGCATTTT
.	TRBV6-5	TRBJ2-1	TRBD1	CASSLGQGARNEQFF	TGTGCCAGCAGCCTGGGACAGGGGGCGAGAAATGAGCAGTTCTTC
.	TRBV4-3	TRBJ1-1	.	CASSQVGGLTTFF	TGCGCCAGCAGCCAAGTGGGGGGGCTTACAACTTTCTTT
.	TRBV14	TRBJ2-1	.	CASRPISITGNEQFF	TGTGCCAGCAGGCCGATTAGTATTACGGGCAATGAGCAGTTCTTC
.	TRBV7-9	TRBJ1-3	.	CASWGDTIYF	TGTGCCAGTTGGGGGGACACCATATATTTT
few	TRBV3-1/TRBV3-2	TRBJ2-1	TRBD1	CASSQIQGYEQFF	TGTGCCAGCAGCCAAATACAGGGGTATGAGCAGTTCTTC
.	TRBV16	TRBJ2-3	.	CASSPTDTQYF	TGTGCCAGCAGCCCTACGGATACGCAGTATTTT
.	TRBV28	TRBJ1-2	.	CATTTANYGYTF	TGTGCCACCACGACAGCTAACTATGGCTACACCTTC
few	TRBV21-1	TRBJ2-1	.	CASSHNPGEGYNEQFF	TGTGCCAGCAGCCACAATCCGGGGGAGGGTTACAATGAGCAGTTCTTC
.	TRBV28	TRBJ1-1	.	CASSLRGLNTEAFF	TGTGCCAGCAGTTTAAGGGGCCTGAACACTGAAGCTTTCTTT
.	TRBV11-2	TRBJ2-1	.	CASSPIAASSYNEQFF	TGTGCCAGCAGCCCTATAGCGGCTAGCTCCTACAATGAGCAGTTCTTC
.	TRBV11-3	TRBJ1-1	.	CASSPNRGNTEAFF	TGTGCCAGCAGCCCTAACCGGGGGAACACTGAAGCTTTCTTT